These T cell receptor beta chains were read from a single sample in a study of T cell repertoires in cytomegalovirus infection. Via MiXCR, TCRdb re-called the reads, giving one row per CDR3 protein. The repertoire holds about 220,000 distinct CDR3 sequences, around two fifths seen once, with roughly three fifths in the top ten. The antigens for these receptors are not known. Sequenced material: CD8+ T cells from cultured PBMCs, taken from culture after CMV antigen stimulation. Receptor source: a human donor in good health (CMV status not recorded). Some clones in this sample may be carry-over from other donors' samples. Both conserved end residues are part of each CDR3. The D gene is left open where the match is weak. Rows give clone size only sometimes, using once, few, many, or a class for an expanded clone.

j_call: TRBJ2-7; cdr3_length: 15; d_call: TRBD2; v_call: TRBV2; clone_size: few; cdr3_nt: TGTGCCAGCAGCCACCCCGGGACTAGCGGGACCGAGCAGTACTTC; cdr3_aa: CASSHPGTSGTEQYF
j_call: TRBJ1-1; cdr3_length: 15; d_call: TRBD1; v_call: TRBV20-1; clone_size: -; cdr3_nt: TGCAGTGCTAGGTCCCTCTTCGGGACAGGGTTTGAAGCTTTCTTT; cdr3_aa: CSARSLFGTGFEAFF
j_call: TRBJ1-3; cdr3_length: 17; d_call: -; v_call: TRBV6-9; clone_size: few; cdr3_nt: TGTGCCAGCAGTTACACTCAACTCCGGACCGCTGAAAACACCATATATTTT; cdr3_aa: CASSYTQLRTAENTIYF
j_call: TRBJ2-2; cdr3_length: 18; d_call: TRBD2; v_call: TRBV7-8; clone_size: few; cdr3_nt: TGTGCCAGCAGCTTGGGGGGGACTAGCGGGAGAGAAGGGGGGGAGCTGTTTTTT; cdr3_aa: CASSLGGTSGREGGELFF
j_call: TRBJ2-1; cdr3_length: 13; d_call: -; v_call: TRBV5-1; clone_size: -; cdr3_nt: TGCGCCAGCAGCTTCGGGGGGCTGGATGAGCAGTTCTTC; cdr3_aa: CASSFGGLDEQFF
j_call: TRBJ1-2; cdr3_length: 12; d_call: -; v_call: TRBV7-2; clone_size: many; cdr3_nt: TGTGCCAGCAGCCCTTGGACCTATGGCTACACCTTC; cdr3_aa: CASSPWTYGYTF
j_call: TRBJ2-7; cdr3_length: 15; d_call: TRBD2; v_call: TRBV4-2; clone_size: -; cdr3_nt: TGTGCCAGCAGCCGTTCGTGGGGGGGTAGGTACGAGCAGTACTTC; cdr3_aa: CASSRSWGGRYEQYF
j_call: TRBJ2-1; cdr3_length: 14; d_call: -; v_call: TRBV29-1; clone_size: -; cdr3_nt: TGCAGCGTTGTAAAGGGGTCGGACACTTTTGGGCAGTTCTTC; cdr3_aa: CSVVKGSDTFGQFF
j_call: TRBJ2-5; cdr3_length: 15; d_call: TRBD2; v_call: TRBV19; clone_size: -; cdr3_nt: TGTGCCAGTAGTCGGGCGGGAGGGCAGGCAGAGACCCAGTACTTC; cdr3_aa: CASSRAGGQAETQYF
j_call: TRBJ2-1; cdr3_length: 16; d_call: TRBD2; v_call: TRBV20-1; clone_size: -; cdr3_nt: TGCAGTGCTAACCCCCGGACTAGCGGGGACTACAATGAGCAGTTCTTC; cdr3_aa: CSANPRTSGDYNEQFF
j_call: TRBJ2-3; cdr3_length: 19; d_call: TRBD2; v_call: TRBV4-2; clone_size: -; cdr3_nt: TGTGCCAGCAGCCATCACCCCCTCGGACTAGCGGGAGAGACAGATACGCAGTATTTT; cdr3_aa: CASSHHPLGLAGETDTQYF
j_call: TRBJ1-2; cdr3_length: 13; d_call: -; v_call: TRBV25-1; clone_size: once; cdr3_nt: TGTGCCAGCAGTGAAATGACGGCTTATGGCTACACCTTC; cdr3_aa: CASSEMTAYGYTF
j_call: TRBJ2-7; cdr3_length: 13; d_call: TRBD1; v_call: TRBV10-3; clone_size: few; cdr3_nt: TGTGCCTACCGGGACAGCACTAACTACGAGCAGTACTTC; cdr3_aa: CAYRDSTNYEQYF
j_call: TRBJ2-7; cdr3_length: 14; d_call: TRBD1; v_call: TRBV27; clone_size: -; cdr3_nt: TGTGCCAGCAGTTTATCCCCAGGGGGCTTCGAGCAGTACTTC; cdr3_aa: CASSLSPGGFEQYF
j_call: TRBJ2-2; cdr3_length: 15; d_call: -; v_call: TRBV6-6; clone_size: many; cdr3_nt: TGTGCCAGCAGTCAACAGGATTCGAACACCGGGGAGCTGTTTTTT; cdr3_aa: CASSQQDSNTGELFF
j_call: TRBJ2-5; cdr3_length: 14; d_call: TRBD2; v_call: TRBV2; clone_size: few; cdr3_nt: TGTGCCAGCAGTCCCCGGACTAGCGAGGAGACCCAGTACTTC; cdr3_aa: CASSPRTSEETQYF
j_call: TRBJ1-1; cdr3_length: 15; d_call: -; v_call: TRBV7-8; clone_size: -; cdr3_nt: TGTGCCAGCAGCTTTTTGGGGGTCGGTAACACTGAAGCTTTCTTT; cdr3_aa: CASSFLGVGNTEAFF
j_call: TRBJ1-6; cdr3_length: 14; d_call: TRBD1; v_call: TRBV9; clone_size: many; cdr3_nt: TGTGCCAGCAGCGGAGGGACAGGGGGATCACCCCTCCACTTT; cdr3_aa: CASSGGTGGSPLHF
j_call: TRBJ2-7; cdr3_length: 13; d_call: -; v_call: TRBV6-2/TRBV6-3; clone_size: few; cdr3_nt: TGTGCCAGCAGTAGGGAACAGGTCGACGAGCAGTACTTC; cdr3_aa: CASSREQVDEQYF
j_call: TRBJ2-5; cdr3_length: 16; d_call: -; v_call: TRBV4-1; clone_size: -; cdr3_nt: TGCGCCAGCAGCCAAGATCGGGGCCGGGTCCAAGAGACCCAGTACTTC; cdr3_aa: CASSQDRGRVQETQYF
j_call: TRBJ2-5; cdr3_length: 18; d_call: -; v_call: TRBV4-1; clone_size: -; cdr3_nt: TGCGCCAGCAGCCAAGACTCGTCCTTAAACCTGATGGAAGAGACCCAGTACTTC; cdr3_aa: CASSQDSSLNLMEETQYF
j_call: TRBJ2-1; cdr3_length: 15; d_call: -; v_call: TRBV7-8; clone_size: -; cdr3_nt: TGTGCCAGCAGGGGGCTAAGCGGGTCCAACAATGAGCAGTTCTTC; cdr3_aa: CASRGLSGSNNEQFF
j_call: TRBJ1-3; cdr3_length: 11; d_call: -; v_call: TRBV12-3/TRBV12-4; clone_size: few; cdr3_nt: TGTGCCAGCGGATCTGGAAACACCATATATTTT; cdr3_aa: CASGSGNTIYF
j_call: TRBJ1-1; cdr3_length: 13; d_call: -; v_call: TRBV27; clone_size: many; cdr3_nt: TGTGCCAGCAGCACCCAGCGGAACACTGAAGCTTTCTTT; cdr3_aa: CASSTQRNTEAFF
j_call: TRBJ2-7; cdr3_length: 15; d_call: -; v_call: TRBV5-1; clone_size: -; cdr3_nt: TGCGCCAGCAGCTTGGCTCAGGGGTTCAACTACGAGCAGTACTTC; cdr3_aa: CASSLAQGFNYEQYF
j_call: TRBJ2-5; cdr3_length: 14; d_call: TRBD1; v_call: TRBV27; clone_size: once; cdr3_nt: TGTGCCAGCAATACACAGGGGTCCCAAGAGACCCAGTACTTC; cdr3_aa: CASNTQGSQETQYF
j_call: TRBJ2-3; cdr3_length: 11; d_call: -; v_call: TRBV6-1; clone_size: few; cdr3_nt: TGTGCCAGCAGTACCATCCAAGAGGGGTATTTT; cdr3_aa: CASSTIQEGYF
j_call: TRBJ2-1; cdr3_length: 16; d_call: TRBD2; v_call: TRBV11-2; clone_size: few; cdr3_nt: TGTGCCAGCAGGATCACTAGCGAGAGTTACTACAATGAGCAGTTCTTC; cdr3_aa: CASRITSESYYNEQFF
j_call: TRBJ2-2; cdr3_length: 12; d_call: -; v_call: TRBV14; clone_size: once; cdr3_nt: TGTGCCAGCAACCTGAACTCCGGGGAGCTGTTTTTT; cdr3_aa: CASNLNSGELFF
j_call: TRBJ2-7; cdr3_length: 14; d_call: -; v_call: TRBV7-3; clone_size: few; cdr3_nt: TGTGCCAGCAGCTTAATCGGTGGGTCCTACGAGCAGTACTTC; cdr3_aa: CASSLIGGSYEQYF
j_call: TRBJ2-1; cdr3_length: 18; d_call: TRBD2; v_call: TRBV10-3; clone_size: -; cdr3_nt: TGTGCCATCAGTGAGCGTTCCCTCGCGGGAGGTTTCTACAATGAGCAGTTCTTC; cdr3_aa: CAISERSLAGGFYNEQFF
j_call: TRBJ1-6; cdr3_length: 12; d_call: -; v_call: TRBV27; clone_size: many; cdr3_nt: TGTGCCAGCGCAACCGGTGATTCACCCCTCCACTTT; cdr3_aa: CASATGDSPLHF
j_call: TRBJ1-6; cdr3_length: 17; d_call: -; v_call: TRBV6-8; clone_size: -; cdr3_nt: TGTGCCAGCAGGGATAGCCGTAATAGGGGCTATAATTCACCCCTCCACTTT; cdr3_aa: CASRDSRNRGYNSPLHF
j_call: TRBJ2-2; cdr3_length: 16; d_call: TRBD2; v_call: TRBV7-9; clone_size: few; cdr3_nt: TGTGCCACTCCCTTATATAGCGGGACGAACACCGGGGAGCTGTTTTTT; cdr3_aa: CATPLYSGTNTGELFF
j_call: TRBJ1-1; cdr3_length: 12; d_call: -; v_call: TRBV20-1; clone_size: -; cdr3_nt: TGCAGTGCTAGTATGGTGAACACTGAAGCTTTCTTT; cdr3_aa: CSASMVNTEAFF
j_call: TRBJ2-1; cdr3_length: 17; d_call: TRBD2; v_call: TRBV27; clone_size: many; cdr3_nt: TGTGCCAGCAGTTTATGGCCTGGACTAGCGGGGGGCCAAGAGCAGTTCTTC; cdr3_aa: CASSLWPGLAGGQEQFF
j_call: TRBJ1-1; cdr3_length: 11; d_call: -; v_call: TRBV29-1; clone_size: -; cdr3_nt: TGCAGCGTTGAAGAAAGGGTGGGAGCTTTCTTT; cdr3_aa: CSVEERVGAFF
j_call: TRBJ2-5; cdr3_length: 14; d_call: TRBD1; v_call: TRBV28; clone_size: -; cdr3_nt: TGTGCCAGCAGGGGGACAGGGGGCCTGGAGACCCAGTACTTC; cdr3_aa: CASRGTGGLETQYF
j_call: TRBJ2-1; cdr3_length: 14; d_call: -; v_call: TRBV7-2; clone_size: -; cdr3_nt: TGTGCCAGCAGCTTAGAGCCAGGACAGACGGAGCAGTTCTTC; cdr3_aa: CASSLEPGQTEQFF
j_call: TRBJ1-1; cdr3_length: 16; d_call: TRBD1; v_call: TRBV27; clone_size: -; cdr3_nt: TGTGCCAGCAGTTTATCGGGACAGAGAACTATCACTGAAGCTTTCTTT; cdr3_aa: CASSLSGQRTITEAFF
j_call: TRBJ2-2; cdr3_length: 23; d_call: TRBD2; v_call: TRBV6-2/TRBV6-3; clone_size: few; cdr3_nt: TGTGCCAGCAGTTACTCTATTCCGGGGTCAGCACCCGGGGGGGTACCGGACACCGGGGAGCTGTTTTTT; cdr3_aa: CASSYSIPGSAPGGVPDTGELFF
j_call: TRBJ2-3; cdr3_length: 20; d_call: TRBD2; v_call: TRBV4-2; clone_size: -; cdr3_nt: TGTGCCAGCAGCCACCACCTCCCGGGACTAGCGGACAACTTCACAGATACGCAGTATTTT; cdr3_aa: CASSHHLPGLADNFTDTQYF
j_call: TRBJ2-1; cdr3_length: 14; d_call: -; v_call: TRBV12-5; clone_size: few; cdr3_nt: TGTGCTAGTGGTTCCGCCCAGGGCTACAATGAGCAGTTCTTC; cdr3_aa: CASGSAQGYNEQFF
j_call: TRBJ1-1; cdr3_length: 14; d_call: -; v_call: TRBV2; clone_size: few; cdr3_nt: TGTGCCAGCAGTGTAATGAGCGGGGACACTGAAGCTTTCTTT; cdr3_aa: CASSVMSGDTEAFF
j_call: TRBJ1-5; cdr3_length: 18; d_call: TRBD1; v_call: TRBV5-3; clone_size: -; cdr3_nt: TGTGCCTTAAGGGACAGGGCAAAAGAAAGAAACCCCAATCAGCCCCAGCATTTT; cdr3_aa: CALRDRAKERNPNQPQHF
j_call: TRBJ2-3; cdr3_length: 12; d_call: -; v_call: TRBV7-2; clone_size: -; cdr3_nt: TGTGCCAGCAGGGACCTCACAGATACGCAGTATTTT; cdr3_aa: CASRDLTDTQYF
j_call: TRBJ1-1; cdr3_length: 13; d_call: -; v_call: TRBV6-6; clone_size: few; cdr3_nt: TGTGCCAGCAGTCGACGAGTGAACACTGAAGCTTTCTTT; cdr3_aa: CASSRRVNTEAFF
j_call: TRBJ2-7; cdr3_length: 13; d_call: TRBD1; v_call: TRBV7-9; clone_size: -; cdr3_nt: TGTGCCAGCAGGGGACAGGGAGACTACGAGCAGTACTTC; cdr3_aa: CASRGQGDYEQYF
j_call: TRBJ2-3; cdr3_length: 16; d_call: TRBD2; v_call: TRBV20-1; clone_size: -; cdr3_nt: TGCAGTGCTAGTCCCCTCACTCGCGGGGGGGCAGATACGCAGTATTTT; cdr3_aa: CSASPLTRGGADTQYF
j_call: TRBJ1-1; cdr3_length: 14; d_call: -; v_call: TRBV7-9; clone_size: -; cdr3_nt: TGTGCCAGCAGCCCTGCCGGGACTAGGACTGAAGCTTTCTTT; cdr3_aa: CASSPAGTRTEAFF
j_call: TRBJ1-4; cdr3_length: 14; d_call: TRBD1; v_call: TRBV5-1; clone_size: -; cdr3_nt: TGCGCCAGCAGCTCAGGGGGCGGAAGCGAAAAACTGTTTTTT; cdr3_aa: CASSSGGGSEKLFF
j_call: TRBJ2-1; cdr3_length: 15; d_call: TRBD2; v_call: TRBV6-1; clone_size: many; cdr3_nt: TGTGCCACCTCGAGCCTAGCGGGAGGGCTCGATGAGCAGTTCTTC; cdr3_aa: CATSSLAGGLDEQFF
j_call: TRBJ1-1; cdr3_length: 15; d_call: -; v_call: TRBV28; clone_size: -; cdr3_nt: TGTGCCAGCACCCTTTCCCCGGGGATGAACACTGAAGCTTTCTTT; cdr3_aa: CASTLSPGMNTEAFF